This TCR beta chain originates from a study of patients and donors after allogeneic stem cell transplantation (TCRdb year 2020). This clonotype was counted only a few times. What antigen it recognizes has not been identified. Per-base qualities were not stored, and no clone one base away is much larger. The library came from RT-PCR. The reads were generated on a NextSeq 550. TCRdb reworked the public reads: Q25 trimming with fastp, MiXCR clone assembly, productive beta chains retained. CDR3 protein sequences are deduplicated, and each keeps its most common genes and DNA. The sample table records about a million distinct CDR3 sequences; 15% to 20% of these occur just once. The ten largest clones add up to under 6.5% of the sample. Sequences DFQATT (CDR1) and SNEGSKA (CDR2) are obtained from the germline V gene (reference sequence). There are 13 amino acids in the CDR3, from cysteine to phenylalanine inclusive. This entry keeps only the CDR3 DNA: 39 bases, framed from base 1. The junction shows trimming of 5 bases on V and 8 bases on J, and the gene matches do not reach 4 bases of it.

Here the chain combines TRBV20-1 and TRBJ2-1; 12 bases in between match TRBD2. This sequence was found in a human donor who was either an allogeneic HSCT recipient or a stem cell or donor lymphocyte infusion donor (not recorded which). It is not recorded whose cells these are; they may come from a transplant donor. The sequenced sample was blood, either unsorted or a sorted T cell fraction (not recorded which). CDR3 protein: CSALAGGPYEQFF. DNA sequence: TGCAGTGCTCTAGCGGGAGGGCCTTATGAGCAGTTCTTC.